Listed here are 13 T cell receptor beta chains from one sample, sequenced in a study of CD8+CD57+ T cells in acquired aplastic anemia. TCR beta VDJ and CDR3 were profiled, and genomic DNA was the template. Via MiXCR, TCRdb re-called the reads, giving one row per CDR3 protein. Of 150,000 to 200,000 distinct CDR3 sequences listed, 63% are singletons. Sequenced: sorted CD4+, CD8+, or CD8+CD57+ T cells (not recorded which) from PBMCs. These receptors were taken from a human donor in good health.

This clonotype was seen a few times. The chain employs TRBV4-1 and TRBJ2-1; D unclear. Trimming removed 4 bases at V and 0 bases at J, with 10 bases between. This CDR3 has 15 residues. The V gene's germline CDR1 is MGHRA and CDR2 YSYEKL. This CDR3 reads CASSPRPVSYNEQFF. For the CDR3, the DNA is TGCGCCAGCAGCCCCAGACCCGTCTCCTACAATGAGCAGTTCTTC.

To note about this clonotype: One junction end does not reproduce the germline sequence, and a read error may be involved. V gene TRBV7-9 combines with J gene TRBJ2-7; D possibly corresponds to TRBD1 (5 bases). This CDR3 comprises 16 residues. Germline CDR1 and CDR2: SEHNR and FQNEAQ (reference sequence). The CDR3 here is CVSSADGASAFYEQYF. As DNA, the CDR3 is TGTGTCAGCAGCGCCGATGGGGCCTCCGCGTTTTACGAGCAGTACTTC.

This chain connects TRBV9 to TRBJ2-3, with TRBD2 matching 8 bases. The CDR3 is made up of 15 amino acids. Germline CDR1 is SGDLS and CDR2 is YYNGEE. With V trimmed by 5 bases and J by 0 bases, 5 bases remained unmatched. The CDR3 is CASRPGGASTDTQYF. DNA of the CDR3: TGTGCCAGCAGGCCCGGGGGGGCGAGCACAGATACGCAGTATTTT.

The table lists this clonotype with many counts. V and J are TRBV12-3 or TRBV12-4 and TRBJ2-3; D is ambiguous. The CDR3 is made up of 11 amino acids. With 6 bases removed from V and 5 bases from J, the gap between germline ends came to 6 bases. CDR3 bases: TGTGCCAGCAGAACAGAAGATACGCAGTATTTT. Protein sequence: CASRTEDTQYF.

V gene TRBV7-8 combines with J gene TRBJ2-1; 8 bases agree with TRBD2. The germline V gene has CDR1 SGHVS and CDR2 FQNEAQ. Trimming took 1 base from V and 7 from J; bases not matched to a gene: 12. The CDR3 is made up of 17 amino acids. The CDR3 DNA sequence: TGTGCCAGCAGCTTAGAACCCGGACTAGCTAGCTATAATGAGCAGTTCTTC. Amino acid sequence: CASSLEPGLASYNEQFF.

This clonotype showed up just a few times. The genes are TRBV6-6 and TRBJ2-1, with 9 bases fitting TRBD1. Germline lookup yields CDR1 MNHNY and CDR2 SVGAGI (reference sequence). The CDR3 covers 16 residues. The V segment lost 2 bases and the J segment 6 bases; nucleotides outside the gene matches: 8. The CDR3, as DNA: TGTGCCAGCAGTTACCCCACAGGGGGCTCACCCAATGAGCAGTTCTTC. Translated: CASSYPTGGSPNEQFF.

This clonotype has at least ten counts. This rearrangement joins TRBV19 to TRBJ2-5; 9 bases map to TRBD2. The junction had 5 bases not matched to a gene; V was cut back by 4 bases and J by 5 bases. The CDR3 spans 14 residues. Germline CDR1 LNHDA, CDR2 SQIVND (reference sequence). The CDR3 DNA reads as TGTGCCAGTAGTACGCTAGCGGGACGGGAGACCCAGTACTTC. Protein: CASSTLAGRETQYF.

V usage is TRBV24-1 and J usage is TRBJ2-5; D is perhaps TRBD2 (6 bases). The CDR3 spans 15 residues. CDR1 and CDR2 (germline): KGHDR, SFDVKD. V gave up 3 bases and J gave up 11 bases, with 21 bases separating them. The CDR3 sequence is CATSDPGTLGGEQYF. The CDR3 DNA is TGTGCCACCAGTGATCCGGGGACTCTCGGGGGAGAGCAGTACTTC.

Only a few counts were recorded for this clonotype. V is TRBV7-2 and J is TRBJ1-6; D remains ambiguous. V lost 6 bases and J lost 14, with 11 bases in between. Germline-derived CDR1 and CDR2 are SGHTA and FQGNSA. There are 11 residues in the CDR3. CDR3 sequence (DNA): TGTGCCAGCAGTTTTATGACGTCCCTCCACTTT. Residues: CASSFMTSLHF.

This clonotype was seen many times. The chain recombines TRBV4-3 with TRBJ1-5; D gene ambiguous. CDR1 is LGHNA and CDR2 is YSLEER in the germline V gene. The CDR3 sequence is 15 residues long. Trimming cost V 3 bases and J 0 bases, with 9 bases left between them. CDR3 residues: CASSQENNSNQPQHF. The CDR3 DNA is TGCGCCAGCAGCCAGGAAAATAATAGCAATCAGCCCCAGCATTTT.

V is TRBV20-1 and J is TRBJ2-7; 8 bases line up with TRBD1. With V trimmed by 5 bases and J by 0 bases, 9 bases remained unmatched. This CDR3 comprises 15 residues. Per germline, CDR1 DFQATT and CDR2 SNEGSKA (reference sequence). DNA for the CDR3: TGCAGTGCTGGCCAAACCGACAGGGGCTCCTACGAGCAGTACTTC. Its protein is CSAGQTDRGSYEQYF.

The rearrangement uses TRBV7-8 and TRBJ1-6; 10 bases line up with TRBD1. J lost 6 bases, V lost 0 bases, and 2 bases had no gene match. The CDR3 spans 16 residues. Germline-derived CDR1 and CDR2 are SGHVS and FQNEAQ. The CDR3 nucleotides read TGTGCCAGCAGCTTAGCAGGGACAGGGGTTAATTCACCCCTCCACTTT. Protein: CASSLAGTGVNSPLHF. Variable domain in full (rest from reference TRBV7-8 and TRBJ1-6): GAGVSQSPRYKVAKRGQDVALRCDPISGHVSLFWYQQALGQGPEFLTYFQNEAQLDKSGLPSDRFFAERPEGSVSTLKIQRTQQEDSAVYLCASSLAGTGVNSPLHFGNGTRLTVT.

This chain joins TRBV20-1 and TRBJ2-5; D tentatively fits TRBD1 or TRBD2 (6 bases each). Germline CDR1 DFQATT, CDR2 SNEGSKA (reference sequence). The V gene lost 0 bases and the J gene lost 3 bases, with 14 bases spanning the gap. The CDR3 contains 15 residues. CDR3 sequence reads: CSARDFTGAKETQYF. The DNA for the CDR3 is TGCAGTGCTAGAGATTTTACGGGGGCTAAAGAGACCCAGTACTTC.